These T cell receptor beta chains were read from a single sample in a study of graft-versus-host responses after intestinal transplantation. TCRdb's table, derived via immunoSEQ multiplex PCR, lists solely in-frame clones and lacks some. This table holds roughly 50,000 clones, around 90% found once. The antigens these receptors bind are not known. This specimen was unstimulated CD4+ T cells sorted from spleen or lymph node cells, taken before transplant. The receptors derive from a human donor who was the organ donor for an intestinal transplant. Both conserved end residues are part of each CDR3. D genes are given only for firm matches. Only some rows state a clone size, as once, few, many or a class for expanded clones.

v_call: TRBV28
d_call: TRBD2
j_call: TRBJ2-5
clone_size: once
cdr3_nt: TGTGCCAGCAGTTTTCCTAGCGGGTTCCAAGAGACCCAGTACTTC
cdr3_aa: CASSFPSGFQETQYF

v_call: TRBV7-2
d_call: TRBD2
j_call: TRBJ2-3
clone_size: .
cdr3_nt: TGTGCCAGCAGCTTATTCGGGACTAGCGGAGATACGCAGTATTTT
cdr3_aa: CASSLFGTSGDTQYF

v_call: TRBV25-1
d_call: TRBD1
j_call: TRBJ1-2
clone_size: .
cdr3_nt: TGTGCCAGCAGTCCTCGGGACAGCTATGGCTACACCTTC
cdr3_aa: CASSPRDSYGYTF

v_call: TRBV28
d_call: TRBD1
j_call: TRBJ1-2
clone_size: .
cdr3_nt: TGTGCCAGCAGTTACAGGGGAAGCTATGGCTACACCTTC
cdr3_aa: CASSYRGSYGYTF

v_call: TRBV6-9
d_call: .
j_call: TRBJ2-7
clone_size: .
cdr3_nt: TGTGCCAGCAGTTATCAACGGGAAGCTAACATAGTGGGTTACGAGCAGTACTTC
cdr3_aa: CASSYQREANIVGYEQYF

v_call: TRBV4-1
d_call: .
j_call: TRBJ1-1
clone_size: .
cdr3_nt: TGCGCCAGCAGCCAACTCAGGGAGGTACGAAGAAACACTGAAGCTTTCTTT
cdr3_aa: CASSQLREVRRNTEAFF

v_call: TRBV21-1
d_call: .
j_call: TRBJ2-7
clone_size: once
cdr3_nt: TGTGCCAGCAGCAAGGACACCTACGAGCAGTACTTC
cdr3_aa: CASSKDTYEQYF

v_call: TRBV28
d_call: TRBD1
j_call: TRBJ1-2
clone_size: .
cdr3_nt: TGTGCCAGCAGTGAACTTACAGGGGGTAGGGGCGGCTACACCTTC
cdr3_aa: CASSELTGGRGGYTF

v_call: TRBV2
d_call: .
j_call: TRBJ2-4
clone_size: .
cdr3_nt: TGTGCCAGCAGTGTCCTAGAACTCTCCTCCCCCAAAAACATTCAGTACTTC
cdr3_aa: CASSVLELSSPKNIQYF

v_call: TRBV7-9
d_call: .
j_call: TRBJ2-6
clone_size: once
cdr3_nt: TGTGCCAGCAGCCTACAGGTATACCATGGCAAAAGTCGGGCCAACGTCCTGACTTTC
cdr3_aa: CASSLQVYHGKSRANVLTF

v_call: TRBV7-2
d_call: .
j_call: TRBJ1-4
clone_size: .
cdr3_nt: TGTGCCAGCAGCTTAAGGGGCGGCAGGGCAACTAATGAAAAACTGTTTTTT
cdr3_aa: CASSLRGGRATNEKLFF

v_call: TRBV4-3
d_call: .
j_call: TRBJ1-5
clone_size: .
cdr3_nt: TGCGCCAGCAGCCAAGAGGGTAGCAATCAGCCCCAGCATTTT
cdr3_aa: CASSQEGSNQPQHF

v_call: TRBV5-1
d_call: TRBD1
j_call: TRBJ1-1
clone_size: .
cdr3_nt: TGCGCCAGCAGCTTTGCAAATCCGGGACAGGGCACTGAAGCTTTCTTT
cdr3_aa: CASSFANPGQGTEAFF

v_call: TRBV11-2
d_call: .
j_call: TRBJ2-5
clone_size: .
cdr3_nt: TGTGCCAGCAGCTTCGGGACACCCCCGTACTTC
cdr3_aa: CASSFGTPPYF

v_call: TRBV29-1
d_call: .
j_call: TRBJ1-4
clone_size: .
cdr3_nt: TGCAGCGTTAGACAAACAACTAATGAAAAACTGTTTTTT
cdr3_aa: CSVRQTTNEKLFF

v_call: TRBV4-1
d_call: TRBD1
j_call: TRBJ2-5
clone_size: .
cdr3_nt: TGCGCCAGCAGCCAGGAAAGTCGGACAGGGTGGCAAGAGACCCAGTACTTC
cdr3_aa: CASSQESRTGWQETQYF

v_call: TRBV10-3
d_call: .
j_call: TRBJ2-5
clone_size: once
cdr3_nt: TGTGCCATCGGTGATCGAGGGGTTCGAGAGACCCAGTACTTC
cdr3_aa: CAIGDRGVRETQYF

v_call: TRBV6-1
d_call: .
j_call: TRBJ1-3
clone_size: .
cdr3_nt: TGTGCCAGCATTTTTACAGGGGGAAACACCATATATTTT
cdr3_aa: CASIFTGGNTIYF

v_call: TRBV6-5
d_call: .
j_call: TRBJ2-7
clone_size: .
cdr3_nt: TGTGCCAGCAGTACCCAGGACAGGTTCGGGGGCGAGCAGTACTTC
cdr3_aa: CASSTQDRFGGEQYF

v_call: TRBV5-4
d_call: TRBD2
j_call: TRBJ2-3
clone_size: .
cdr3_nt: TGTGCCAGCAGCTTGCAGGCTAGCGGGACAGCAGATACGCAGTATTTT
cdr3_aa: CASSLQASGTADTQYF

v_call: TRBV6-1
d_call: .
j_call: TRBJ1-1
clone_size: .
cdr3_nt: TGTGCCAGCAGCAATTTTTATCGACAATTCACTGAAGCTTTCTTT
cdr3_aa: CASSNFYRQFTEAFF

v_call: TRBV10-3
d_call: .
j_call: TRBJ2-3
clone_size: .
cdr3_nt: TGTGCCATCAGTCGTTGGGGTGATAGCACAGATACGCAGTATTTT
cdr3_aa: CAISRWGDSTDTQYF

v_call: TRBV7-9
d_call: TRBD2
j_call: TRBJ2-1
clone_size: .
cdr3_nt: TGTGCCAGCAGCCCGTCGACTAGCGGGAGGGTCAATGAGCAGTTCTTC
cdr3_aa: CASSPSTSGRVNEQFF